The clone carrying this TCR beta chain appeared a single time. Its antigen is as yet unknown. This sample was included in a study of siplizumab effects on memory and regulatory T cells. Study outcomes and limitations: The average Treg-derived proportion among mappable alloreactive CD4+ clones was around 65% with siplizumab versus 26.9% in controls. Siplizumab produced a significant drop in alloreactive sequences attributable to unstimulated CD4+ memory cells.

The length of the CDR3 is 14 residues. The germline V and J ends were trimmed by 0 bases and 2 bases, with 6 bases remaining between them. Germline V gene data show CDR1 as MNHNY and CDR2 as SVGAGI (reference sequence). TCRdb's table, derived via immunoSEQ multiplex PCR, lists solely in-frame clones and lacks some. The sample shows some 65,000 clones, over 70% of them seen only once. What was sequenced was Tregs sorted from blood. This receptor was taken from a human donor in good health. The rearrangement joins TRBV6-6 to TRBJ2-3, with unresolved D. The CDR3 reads CASSYSGSTDTQYF. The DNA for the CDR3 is TGTGCCAGCAGTTACTCGGGATCCACAGATACGCAGTATTTT.